This is a list of T cell receptor beta chains from one sample in a study of immune evolution from preneoplasia to lung adenocarcinoma. Method: immunoSEQ multiplex PCR; TCRdb's copy keeps in-frame clones and lacks some. The sample holds some 10,000 clones, around 82% seen once. The material sequenced was FFPE minimally invasive lung adenocarcinoma tissue. Receptor source: a person aged 65 to 85 with lung adenocarcinoma. CDR3s leave out the opening cysteine and the closing phenylalanine or tryptophan.

J | V | CDR3
TRBJ2-5 | TRBV11-3 | ASSRTDQETQY
TRBJ2-2 | TRBV9 | ASSEHDITNTGELF
TRBJ2-1 | TRBV5-1 | ASSVFHPRGGEQF
TRBJ1-2 | TRBV27 | ASRARLVVDYGYT
TRBJ1-4 | TRBV7-8 | ASSSGGLNEKLF
TRBJ2-7 | TRBV10-3 | AISAIGGRQVEQY
TRBJ2-7 | TRBV7-9 | ASSFGTTPLEY
TRBJ2-5 | TRBV2 | ASSEMVLDQETQY
TRBJ2-3 | TRBV6-6 | ASSQYQDSTDTQY
TRBJ2-1 | TRBV2 | ASKGQGAQSEQF
TRBJ2-1 | TRBV30 | AGGVYNEQF
TRBJ2-1 | TRBV7-6 | ASSLGSGLAKYNEQF
TRBJ2-2 | TRBV11-1 | ASSVFRGSSNTGELF
TRBJ1-2 | TRBV28 | ASSLGQGNYGYT
TRBJ2-5 | TRBV6-5 | ASSYKAETQY
TRBJ2-1 | TRBV29-1 | SAEGGTYNEQF
TRBJ2-7 | TRBV7-9 | ASSRTGGYHEQY
TRBJ2-7 | TRBV7-2 | ASSTRPPGQGVYEQY
TRBJ2-4 | TRBV5-5 | ASSGLQGAKNIQY
TRBJ2-7 | TRBV6-5 | ASRNRGSNEQY
TRBJ2-1 | TRBV18 | ASSPASGGANEQF
TRBJ2-3 | TRBV15 | ATSRELAGADTQY
TRBJ2-1 | TRBV2 | ASSTGTGDDEQF
TRBJ1-2 | TRBV4-1 | ASSQDQTNYGYT
TRBJ2-7 | TRBV4-1 | ASSQQAQGALSYEQY
TRBJ2-7 | TRBV2 | ASSGQGIYEQY
TRBJ1-4 | TRBV6-1 | ASSRGGNEKLF
TRBJ2-7 | TRBV5-1 | ASSIAGGSYEQY
TRBJ1-1 | TRBV4-1 | ANSQDQGLVAF
TRBJ1-3 | TRBV27 | ASRPTAGNTIY